The 23 T cell receptor beta chains reported below all come from one sample, sequenced in a study of blood T cell repertoires in COVID-19. Clones were sequenced by immunoSEQ multiplex PCR, and TCRdb holds only the in-frame ones, with some missing. The data hold some 170,000 clones, with about 84% observed a single time. Sequences were obtained from PBMCs or T cells enriched from blood (not recorded which). The receptor set was obtained from a man aged 40-55 years who had recovered from COVID-19.

The chain carries TRBV9 and TRBJ2-2; 16 bases align to TRBD2. This CDR3 has 18 amino acids. J gave up 3 bases and V 3 bases, and 5 bases lay outside the gene matches. The germline gives CDR1 SGDLS, CDR2 YYNGEE. The CDR3: CASSAGTSGGAHTGELFF. The CDR3 DNA is TGTGCCAGCAGCGCTGGGACTAGCGGGGGGGCCCACACCGGGGAGCTGTTTTTT. Variable domain in full (rest from reference TRBV9 and TRBJ2-2): DSGVTQTPKHLITATGQRVTLRCSPRSGDLSVYWYQQSLDQGLQFLIQYYNGEERAKGNILERFSAQQFPDLHSELNLSSLELGDSALYFCASSAGTSGGAHTGELFFGEGSRLTVL.

To note about this clone: Other DNA sequences in the sample encode the same CDR3. DNA for the CDR3: TGTGCCACCAGTCGGGACAGGGGCACAGATACGCAGTATTTT. It translates to CATSRDRGTDTQYF. This rearrangement joins TRBV15 to TRBJ2-3; 9 nucleotides match TRBD1. The CDR3 extends over 14 amino acids. V lost 6 bases, J lost 1 base, and 2 bases stayed unmatched. The V gene's germline CDR1 is LNHNV and CDR2 YYDKDF (reference sequence).

A remark on this clone: The germline gene is not matched at one end of the junction; a read error may be the cause. V and J are TRBV7-2 and TRBJ2-3; D might be TRBD1 (5 bases). CDR1 is SGHTA and CDR2 is FQGNSA in the germline V gene. This CDR3 contains 14 residues. DNA of the CDR3: TGTGCCAGCAGTTTAGGCAGGGAAACAGATACGCAGTATTTT. Its translation is CASSLGRETDTQYF.

The genes are TRBV5-1 and TRBJ1-1; 8 bases fit TRBD1. The CDR3 consists of 15 residues. Germline V lookup: CDR1 SGHRS, CDR2 YFSETQ. V gave up 4 bases and J gave up 5 bases; unmatched junction bases: 10. The CDR3 coding sequence is TGCGCCAGCAGCCCGACAGGGGAGGATGTGACTGAAGCTTTCTTT. Translation: CASSPTGEDVTEAFF.

This chain joins TRBV27 and TRBJ2-1; D is perhaps TRBD2 (5 bases). The CDR3 has 14 residues. The germline V gene has CDR1 MNHEY and CDR2 SMNVEV (reference sequence). Trimming took off 5 bases at V and 9 bases at J, with 17 bases between the two ends. CDR3 residues: CASSPWWGEGEQFF. CDR3 DNA: TGTGCCAGCAGTCCCTGGTGGGGTGAGGGTGAGCAGTTCTTC.

The rearrangement links TRBV3-1 (or the pseudogene TRBV3-2) to TRBJ1-4, with 9 bases matching TRBD1. CDR3 length: 14 amino acids. The junction had 2 bases not matched to a gene; V was cut back by 3 bases and J by 6 bases. The V gene's germline CDR1 is LGHDT and CDR2 YNNKEL (reference sequence). CDR3 in amino acids: CASSQTGGDEKLFF. DNA for the CDR3: TGTGCCAGCAGCCAGACAGGGGGGGATGAAAAACTGTTTTTT.

This sequence joins TRBV29-1 and TRBJ1-2; no firm D call. The germline V gene encodes CDR1 SQVTM and CDR2 ANQGSEA. V lost 2 bases, J lost 4 bases, and 8 bases lay in between. CDR3 length equals 12 residues. CDR3 in DNA: TGCAGCGTTGAATTTGGCAGCTATGGCTACACCTTC. Amino acid sequence: CSVEFGSYGYTF.

This clone was seen only a few times. The chain joins TRBV7-9 to TRBJ2-3, with 8 nucleotides matching TRBD2. The CDR3 loop spans 15 amino acids. After removal of 4 bases from V and 1 base from J, the junction contained 4 bases not matched to a gene. CDR1 and CDR2 (germline): SEHNR, FQNEAQ (reference sequence). The CDR3 nucleotides read TGTGCCAGCAGCTCTTCGGGGGGGCGCACAGATACGCAGTATTTT. It yields the protein CASSSSGGRTDTQYF.

This chain uses TRBV12-5 with TRBJ1-6; D remains unclear. Trimming cost V 1 base and J 7 bases, with 11 bases left between them. This CDR3 is built from 15 residues. CDR1 and CDR2 (germline): LGHNT, FRNRAP. The CDR3 bases are TGTGCTAGTGGTTTGGGGTCTGCCCTAAATTCACCCCTCCACTTT. Amino acid sequence: CASGLGSALNSPLHF.

This rearrangement joins TRBV6-6 to TRBJ1-3, with 11 bases aligning to TRBD1. J lost 3 bases, V lost 5 bases, and 6 bases had no gene match. CDR1 and CDR2 (germline): MNHNY, SVGAGI (reference sequence). The length of the CDR3 is 16 residues. This CDR3 is CASSPGQGAVGNTIYF. The CDR3 DNA reads TGTGCCAGCAGTCCTGGACAGGGGGCTGTTGGAAACACCATATATTTT.

The sample holds one count of this clone. The chain carries TRBV7-3 and TRBJ2-1, with TRBD2 matching over 7 bases. In germline, CDR1 is SGHTA, CDR2 FQGTGA. The CDR3 is 15 residues long. V dropped 8 bases and J dropped 0; count of bases not matched to a gene: 7. The CDR3 here is CASQKGGGSYNEQFF. The DNA of the CDR3 is TGTGCCAGCCAGAAAGGCGGGGGCTCCTACAATGAGCAGTTCTTC.

The chain carries TRBV2 and TRBJ1-1, with D perhaps matching TRBD1 (6 bases). The CDR3 totals 16 residues. Trimming left V 6 bases short and J 0 bases short, with 17 bases between. CDR1 and CDR2 from the germline V gene are SNHLY and FYNNEI. CDR3 sequence reads: CASRFRFQGMNTEAFF. Written as DNA, the CDR3 is TGTGCCAGCAGATTTAGGTTCCAGGGGATGAACACTGAAGCTTTCTTT.

The CDR3 DNA reads TGTGCCAGCAGCCCCCGTTGGAGAGTGAACACTGAAGCTTTCTTT. This gives the protein CASSPRWRVNTEAFF. This chain links TRBV11-2 with TRBJ1-1; D is undetermined. The length of the CDR3 is 15 residues. The germline V and J ends were trimmed by 5 bases and 0 bases, with 13 bases remaining between them. Looked up from germline, CDR1 is SGHAT and CDR2 is FQNNGV.

V usage is TRBV19 and J usage is TRBJ2-7, with 9 bases aligning to TRBD1. J was trimmed by 0 bases and V by 8 bases; bases with no gene match: 2. The CDR3 covers 13 residues. Germline V lookup: CDR1 LNHDA, CDR2 SQIVND (reference sequence). This CDR3 is CASSGQGSYEQYF. Written as DNA, the CDR3 is TGTGCCAGTTCGGGACAGGGCTCCTACGAGCAGTACTTC.

The rearrangement joins TRBV12-3 or TRBV12-4 to TRBJ2-1, with unresolved D. V was shortened by 6 bases and J by 8 bases, with 8 bases between the two germline ends. The CDR3 consists of 11 residues. In DNA, the CDR3 is TGTGCCAGCAGCCCACGGGATGAGCAGTTCTTC. Amino acid sequence: CASSPRDEQFF.

The J gene is TRBJ1-1, the V gene TRBV19; 9 bases agree with TRBD1. In germline, CDR1 is LNHDA, CDR2 SQIVND (reference sequence). Trimming at V came to 4 bases and at J to 6 bases, leaving 9 bases not matched to a gene. The CDR3 spans 15 residues. The CDR3 loop is CASSTRRTGDAEAFF. In DNA, the CDR3 is TGTGCCAGTAGTACTAGACGGACAGGGGACGCTGAAGCTTTCTTT.

The chain carries TRBV5-6 and TRBJ1-1; 10 bases match TRBD1. Germline V gene lookup returns CDR1 SGHDT and CDR2 YYEEEE. Trimming removed 4 bases from V and 4 bases from J; junction bases left unmatched: 13. CDR3 length: 17 amino acids. This CDR3 is CASSAADRGRLVTEAFF. Here the CDR3 DNA reads TGTGCCAGCAGCGCCGCCGACAGGGGGCGCCTGGTCACTGAAGCTTTCTTT. Together with reference TRBV5-6 and TRBJ1-1, the CDR3 gives the full variable domain: DAGVTQSPTHLIKTRGQQVTLRCSPKSGHDTVSWYQQALGQGPQFIFQYYEEEERQRGNFPDRFSGHQFPNYSSELNVNALLLGDSALYLCASSAADRGRLVTEAFFGQGTRLTVV.

This clone appeared once. V and J are TRBV11-1 and TRBJ2-3, with TRBD1 matching 7 bases. The V and J ends lost 3 bases and 3 bases, in that order; junction bases with no gene match: 3. Germline V gene sequence: CDR1 SGHAT, CDR2 FQDESV (reference sequence). The CDR3 loop spans 14 amino acids. CDR3 region: CASSLTGWTDTQYF. DNA for the CDR3: TGTGCCAGCAGCTTGACAGGGTGGACAGATACGCAGTATTTT. The full variable domain, rest sourced from reference TRBV11-1 and TRBJ2-3, is EAEVAQSPRYKITEKSQAVAFWCDPISGHATLYWYRQILGQGPELLVQFQDESVVDDSQLPKDRFSAERLKGVDSTLKIQPAELGDSAMYLCASSLTGWTDTQYFGPGTRLTVL.

Worth noting for this clone: Other DNA sequences in this sample translate to the same CDR3. V and J are TRBV3-1 (or the pseudogene TRBV3-2) and TRBJ2-2; D possibly corresponds to TRBD1 (5 bases). Germline V CDR1 and CDR2: LGHDT, YNNKEL (reference sequence). The CDR3 is 13 residues long. V dropped 0 bases and J dropped 7 bases, with 6 bases sitting between them. CDR3 coding DNA: TGTGCCAGCAGCCAAGAAGGGGTCGGGGAGCTGTTTTTT. It specifies CASSQEGVGELFF.

The chain combines TRBV7-3 with TRBJ1-2; 8 bases align to TRBD1. CDR1 and CDR2 (germline): SGHTA, FQGTGA. CDR3 size: 14 residues. Trimming removed 5 bases from V and 0 bases from J; junction bases left unmatched: 2. The CDR3 DNA sequence: TGTGCCAGCAGCGCAGGGGGCCCTAACTATGGCTACACCTTC. It codes for CASSAGGPNYGYTF.

This clone was detected once. The CDR3 DNA reads TGCGCCAGCAGCCAATCTTTAGGGGGAGCGGACTCTGAGCAGTTCTTC. Its translation: CASSQSLGGADSEQFF. This chain joins TRBV4-1 and TRBJ2-1; possible D gene TRBD1, 6 bases. From germline, CDR1 is MGHRA and CDR2 YSYEKL. This CDR3 is built from 16 residues. With 2 bases removed from V and 9 bases from J, the gap between germline ends came to 20 bases.

This clone was counted a few times. The gene calls are TRBV4-1 and TRBJ2-5; D gene uncertain. The CDR3 runs to 13 residues. Per the germline V gene, CDR1 is MGHRA and CDR2 is YSYEKL. V dropped 2 bases and J dropped 3 bases, with 7 bases sitting between them. The DNA for the CDR3 is TGCGCCAGCAGCCAATGGCAGAAAGAGACCCAGTACTTC. Amino acids: CASSQWQKETQYF.

The chain joins TRBV6-2 or TRBV6-3 to TRBJ1-5, with 8 bases lining up with TRBD1. The junction had 14 bases not matched to a gene; V was cut back by 0 bases and J by 4 bases. The CDR3 sequence is 19 residues long. Germline lookup yields CDR1 MNHEY and CDR2 SVGEGT. CDR3 sequence (DNA): TGTGCCAGCAGTTACTCGACCAGGGGGCGATCAGGGTATAATCAGCCCCAGCATTTT. Translating it yields CASSYSTRGRSGYNQPQHF.